The rows below give T cell receptor beta chains drawn from one sample of a study of cytomegalovirus exposure and HLA in healthy donors. Assay: immunoSEQ multiplex PCR; the TCRdb copy retains only in-frame clones and omits some. The profile shows roughly 160,000 clones, roughly 79% of them singletons. The sequenced sample consisted of PBMCs. These receptors came from a woman in her forties or fifties in good health and CMV-seronegative. Both conserved end residues are part of each CDR3. Each record gives: J gene, V gene, D gene, clone size, CDR3 protein, CDR3 DNA. A D gene is named only where the DNA matches it firmly. The size of a clone is reported for some rows only, either as once, few or many, or as a class for expanded clones.

J: TRBJ1-2
V: TRBV27
D: TRBD1
size: -
CDR3: CASFSLTGTGELGDYGYTF
DNA: TGTGCCAGCTTTTCTCTCACCGGGACAGGGGAGTTGGGTGACTATGGCTACACCTTC

J: TRBJ2-1
V: TRBV5-1
D: -
size: -
CDR3: CASNVGGSYNEQFF
DNA: TGCGCCAGCAACGTCGGGGGCTCCTACAATGAGCAGTTCTTC

J: TRBJ2-5
V: TRBV7-2
D: -
size: few
CDR3: CASSSREVETQYF
DNA: TGTGCCAGCAGCTCCAGGGAGGTGGAGACCCAGTACTTC

J: TRBJ1-1
V: TRBV7-8
D: -
size: -
CDR3: CASSLFDSLNTEAFF
DNA: TGTGCCAGCAGCTTATTTGACAGTTTGAACACTGAAGCTTTCTTT

J: TRBJ1-2
V: TRBV2
D: TRBD1
size: -
CDR3: CASVGTGVFGYTF
DNA: TGTGCCAGCGTTGGCACAGGGGTTTTTGGCTACACCTTC

J: TRBJ1-2
V: TRBV6-1
D: -
size: -
CDR3: CASSPENEGYGYTF
DNA: TGTGCCAGCAGCCCTGAGAATGAGGGCTATGGCTACACCTTC

J: TRBJ1-4
V: TRBV2
D: TRBD1
size: few
CDR3: CASNRDSATNEKLFF
DNA: TGTGCCAGCAACCGGGACAGTGCAACTAATGAAAAACTGTTTTTT

J: TRBJ1-2
V: TRBV7-2
D: TRBD1
size: -
CDR3: CASSSPTGNYGYTF
DNA: TGTGCCAGCAGCTCCCCGACAGGGAACTATGGCTACACCTTC

J: TRBJ2-3
V: TRBV6-1
D: TRBD2
size: -
CDR3: CASSEATSGRTDTQYF
DNA: TGTGCCAGCAGTGAAGCGACTAGCGGGCGCACAGATACGCAGTATTTT

J: TRBJ1-1
V: TRBV4-2
D: -
size: -
CDR3: CASSHRQSTEAFF
DNA: TGTGCCAGCAGCCACCGTCAGTCCACTGAAGCTTTCTTT

J: TRBJ1-1
V: TRBV5-4
D: TRBD1
size: -
CDR3: CASSPGGVTEAFF
DNA: TGTGCCAGCAGCCCAGGGGGTGTGACTGAAGCTTTCTTT

J: TRBJ1-1
V: TRBV6-4
D: -
size: -
CDR3: CASSDNKKGQPEAFF
DNA: TGTGCCAGCAGTGACAACAAAAAGGGGCAGCCTGAAGCTTTTTTT

J: TRBJ1-2
V: TRBV5-1
D: TRBD1
size: -
CDR3: CASSYTGGGDGYTF
DNA: TGCGCCAGCAGCTACACAGGGGGTGGTGATGGCTACACCTTC

J: TRBJ2-1
V: TRBV7-9
D: TRBD1
size: -
CDR3: CASSLEGQGRSNEQFF
DNA: TGTGCCAGCAGCTTAGAAGGACAGGGTCGATCTAATGAGCAGTTCTTC

J: TRBJ2-1
V: TRBV5-1
D: TRBD2
size: -
CDR3: CASSLDVTSGPEQFF
DNA: TGCGCCAGCAGCTTGGATGTGACTAGCGGGCCAGAGCAGTTCTTC

J: TRBJ1-4
V: TRBV5-3
D: -
size: once
CDR3: CARSLGARTATNEKLFF
DNA: TGTGCCAGAAGCTTGGGGGCACGAACGGCAACTAATGAAAAACTGTTTTTT

J: TRBJ2-6
V: TRBV30
D: -
size: -
CDR3: CAWSPGSGANVLTF
DNA: TGTGCCTGGAGTCCAGGGTCTGGGGCCAACGTCCTGACTTTC

J: TRBJ1-1
V: TRBV27
D: -
size: once
CDR3: CASSLPPTIIKNTEAFF
DNA: TGTGCCAGCAGTTTACCGCCAACTATCATTAAGAACACTGAAGCTTTCTTT

J: TRBJ2-7
V: TRBV11-2
D: -
size: -
CDR3: CASSFDSTYEQYF
DNA: TGTGCCAGCAGCTTCGACTCAACCTACGAGCAGTACTTC

J: TRBJ2-1
V: TRBV7-9
D: -
size: -
CDR3: CASSLGAAGAGYNEQFF
DNA: TGTGCCAGCAGCCTGGGGGCGGCCGGCGCAGGCTACAATGAGCAGTTCTTC

J: TRBJ2-1
V: TRBV5-1
D: -
size: -
CDR3: CASSWNSGEGEQFF
DNA: TGCGCCAGCAGCTGGAATAGCGGCGAGGGTGAGCAGTTCTTC

J: TRBJ1-5
V: TRBV6-5
D: -
size: -
CDR3: CARPLADGQPQHF
DNA: TGTGCCAGGCCCCTCGCAGACGGGCAGCCCCAGCATTTT

J: TRBJ1-1
V: TRBV30
D: -
size: -
CDR3: CAWRKSGMNTEAFF
DNA: TGTGCCTGGAGGAAGTCGGGAATGAACACTGAAGCTTTCTTT

J: TRBJ1-4
V: TRBV7-2
D: -
size: -
CDR3: CASSLWGGGGNEKLFF
DNA: TGTGCCAGCAGCTTATGGGGGGGCGGGGGTAATGAAAAACTGTTTTTT

J: TRBJ2-2
V: TRBV11-3
D: -
size: many
CDR3: CASSLGRGGSNTGELFF
DNA: TGTGCCAGCAGCTTAGGCAGGGGCGGATCGAACACCGGGGAGCTGTTTTTT

J: TRBJ2-7
V: TRBV7-2
D: -
size: -
CDR3: CASSLGRGSYEQYF
DNA: TGTGCCAGCAGCTTAGGAAGGGGTTCTTACGAGCAGTACTTC

J: TRBJ1-4
V: TRBV4-3
D: TRBD1
size: -
CDR3: CASSRTGGHEKLFF
DNA: TGCGCCAGCAGCAGAACAGGGGGGCATGAAAAACTGTTTTTT

J: TRBJ2-3
V: TRBV7-2
D: -
size: -
CDR3: CASSLVWGLSTDTQYF
DNA: TGTGCCAGCAGCTTAGTTTGGGGGCTAAGCACAGATACGCAGTATTTT

J: TRBJ2-3
V: TRBV5-4
D: -
size: -
CDR3: CASSLRREGTDTQYF
DNA: TGTGCCAGCAGCCTTCGTAGGGAGGGCACAGATACGCAGTATTTT

J: TRBJ2-1
V: TRBV27
D: -
size: -
CDR3: CASRHRGSVGVGGLNEQFF
DNA: TGTGCCAGCAGACATAGGGGATCGGTCGGGGTTGGGGGCCTCAATGAGCAGTTCTTC

J: TRBJ1-1
V: TRBV27
D: -
size: -
CDR3: CASSVWGDTEAFF
DNA: TGTGCCAGCAGTGTATGGGGGGACACTGAAGCTTTCTTT

J: TRBJ1-2
V: TRBV10-3
D: TRBD1
size: -
CDR3: CASLRTGDFDGYTF
DNA: TGTGCCAGCCTCCGGACAGGCGATTTTGATGGCTACACCTTC

J: TRBJ2-2
V: TRBV5-1
D: TRBD1
size: -
CDR3: CASSHRQGSTGELFF
DNA: TGCGCCAGCAGCCATAGACAGGGATCCACCGGGGAGCTGTTTTTT

J: TRBJ2-3
V: TRBV7-2
D: -
size: few
CDR3: CASRPPGLPTDTQYF
DNA: TGTGCCAGCAGACCACCGGGACTCCCCACAGATACGCAGTATTTT

J: TRBJ1-2
V: TRBV28
D: TRBD1
size: few
CDR3: CASSTGGSYDGYTF
DNA: TGTGCCAGCAGTACAGGGGGGAGTTATGATGGCTACACCTTC

J: TRBJ1-5
V: TRBV19
D: -
size: -
CDR3: CASSIQGRNQPQHF
DNA: TGTGCCAGTAGTATCCAGGGGAGAAATCAGCCCCAGCATTTT

J: TRBJ2-1
V: TRBV11-2
D: TRBD2
size: -
CDR3: CASSFPWTRHEQFF
DNA: TGTGCCAGCAGCTTCCCCTGGACTAGGCATGAGCAGTTCTTC

J: TRBJ2-1
V: TRBV13
D: -
size: once
CDR3: CASSPVATSSYNEQFF
DNA: TGTGCCAGCAGCCCAGTAGCGACTAGCTCCTACAATGAGCAGTTCTTC

J: TRBJ1-4
V: TRBV10-3
D: -
size: -
CDR3: CAISVTANEKLFF
DNA: TGTGCCATCAGTGTGACAGCTAATGAAAAACTGTTTTTT

J: TRBJ2-5
V: TRBV15
D: TRBD2
size: -
CDR3: CATSRPGGLRRTQYF
DNA: TGTGCCACCAGCAGACCGGGGGGTCTACGAAGGACCCAGTACTTC

J: TRBJ2-1
V: TRBV11-2
D: TRBD1
size: -
CDR3: CASSLVKGQSYNEQFF
DNA: TGTGCCAGCAGCTTAGTGAAGGGACAGTCCTACAATGAGCAGTTCTTC

J: TRBJ2-7
V: TRBV4-2
D: TRBD2
size: -
CDR3: CASSQDPGLAGREQYF
DNA: TGTGCCAGCAGCCAAGACCCGGGACTAGCGGGAAGGGAGCAGTACTTC

J: TRBJ2-1
V: TRBV4-2
D: -
size: -
CDR3: CASSQASGNIEEQFF
DNA: TGTGCCAGCAGCCAAGCCTCCGGGAACATAGAAGAGCAGTTCTTC

J: TRBJ1-5
V: TRBV6-1
D: TRBD1
size: -
CDR3: CASTPTGGSQPQHF
DNA: TGTGCCAGCACCCCGACAGGGGGCAGTCAGCCCCAGCATTTT

J: TRBJ1-2
V: TRBV5-5
D: -
size: -
CDR3: CASSLNDMDGVGGLYGYTF
DNA: TGTGCCAGCAGCTTAAATGATATGGACGGCGTGGGAGGATTGTATGGCTACACCTTC

J: TRBJ1-1
V: TRBV19
D: TRBD1
size: -
CDR3: CASSIDPRRGSTEAFF
DNA: TGTGCCAGTAGTATAGATCCCCGCAGGGGGAGCACTGAAGCTTTCTTT